Listed below are T cell receptor beta chains from one sample, sequenced in a study of CD8 T cells in Susac syndrome. TCRdb processed the immunoSEQ multiplex PCR reads anew with MiXCR; each CDR3 protein has one entry. Of around 150,000 distinct CDR3 sequences in the sample, around 95% are singletons; the top ten hold more than 0.14%. Sequences were obtained from CD4+ T cells from PBMCs. Receptors originate from a human donor with Susac syndrome. The CDR3 runs from the conserved cysteine through the conserved F or W. Each record gives: clone size, CDR3 length, D gene, J gene, V gene, CDR3 protein, CDR3 DNA. D genes are given only for firm matches. Some rows have no size entry. The others give once, few or many, or a class for an expanded clone.

.,14,.,TRBJ2-7,TRBV20-1,CSAQGASSSYEQYF,TGCAGTGCCCAGGGCGCCTCGAGCTCCTACGAGCAGTACTTC
.,14,.,TRBJ2-6,TRBV30,CAMAQNSGANVLTF,TGTGCAATGGCACAGAACTCTGGGGCCAACGTCCTGACTTTC
.,15,.,TRBJ2-7,TRBV2,CASRLRTFVGYEQYF,TGTGCCAGCCGCTTGCGGACATTCGTGGGTTACGAGCAGTACTTC
.,13,.,TRBJ2-7,TRBV18,CASSPLGGYEQYF,TGTGCCAGCTCACCTTTGGGGGGCTACGAGCAGTACTTC
.,14,.,TRBJ1-1,TRBV12-3/TRBV12-4,CASSSNRLNTEAFF,TGTGCCAGCAGTTCAAACAGGCTTAACACTGAAGCTTTCTTT
.,15,.,TRBJ1-5,TRBV28,CASKGLGNLNQPQHF,TGTGCCAGCAAAGGACTAGGGAACCTCAATCAGCCCCAGCATTTT
.,15,TRBD1,TRBJ2-5,TRBV28,CASSTRQGMTETQYF,TGTGCCAGCAGTACTCGACAGGGGATGACGGAGACCCAGTACTTC
.,15,TRBD1,TRBJ1-2,TRBV18,CASSRSGQGMEGYTF,TGCGCCAGCTCACGAAGCGGACAGGGAATGGAGGGCTACACCTTC
.,14,.,TRBJ1-1,TRBV7-9,CASRPQEVNTEAFF,TGTGCCAGCAGGCCACAGGAGGTTAACACTGAAGCTTTCTTT
.,19,TRBD2,TRBJ2-1,TRBV9,CASSVRSSGGPPSYNEQFF,TGTGCCAGCAGCGTAAGGTCTAGCGGGGGGCCTCCTTCCTACAATGAGCAGTTCTTC
.,14,.,TRBJ2-1,TRBV6-2/TRBV6-3,CASRKMSSYNEQFF,TGTGCCAGCAGAAAGATGAGCTCCTACAATGAGCAGTTCTTC
.,13,.,TRBJ2-3,TRBV5-1,CASRPEAVHTQYF,TGCGCCAGCAGACCGGAGGCAGTACATACGCAGTATTTT
.,15,TRBD2,TRBJ2-4,TRBV6-6,CASKASGRVENIQYF,TGTGCCAGCAAGGCTAGCGGGAGAGTAGAAAACATTCAGTACTTC
.,14,.,TRBJ2-3,TRBV5-4,CASSSDISTDTQYF,TGTGCCAGCAGCTCGGACATATCCACAGATACGCAGTATTTT
.,14,.,TRBJ1-5,TRBV18,CASSDAGGTQPQHF,TGTGCCAGCTCGGACGCGGGGGGTACTCAGCCCCAGCATTTT
.,14,.,TRBJ2-1,TRBV5-6,CASSSSFPGRWEFF,TGTGCCAGCAGCTCTTCGTTCCCGGGACGATGGGAATTCTTC
.,14,.,TRBJ2-7,TRBV20-1,CSAIASGVPYEQYF,TGCAGTGCCATCGCGTCAGGGGTTCCCTACGAGCAGTACTTC
.,14,.,TRBJ2-1,TRBV4-2,CASSQVGSDYEQFF,TGTGCCAGCAGCCAAGTCGGGAGCGACTATGAGCAGTTCTTC
.,16,TRBD2,TRBJ2-7,TRBV5-4,CASSLEAGGRSYEQYF,TGTGCCAGCAGCTTGGAAGCGGGGGGCCGCTCCTACGAGCAGTACTTC
.,14,.,TRBJ1-5,TRBV19,CASMAARANQPQHF,TGTGCCAGTATGGCAGCTAGGGCCAATCAGCCCCAGCATTTT
.,17,TRBD2,TRBJ2-1,TRBV5-1,CASSPGLAGSSYNEQFF,TGCGCCAGCAGCCCCGGACTAGCGGGTAGCTCCTACAATGAGCAGTTCTTC
once,15,.,TRBJ2-5,TRBV7-2,CASSLMPGVSETQYF,TGTGCCAGCAGCTTAATGCCGGGGGTGAGCGAGACCCAGTACTTC
.,15,.,TRBJ2-3,TRBV9,CASSVEGASTDTQYF,TGTGCCAGCAGCGTAGAGGGAGCTAGCACAGATACGCAGTATTTT
.,14,.,TRBJ2-3,TRBV7-2,CASSRTSPTDTQYF,TGTGCCAGCAGCCGGACTTCCCCTACAGATACGCAGTATTTT
.,15,.,TRBJ2-7,TRBV25-1,CASSERADSSYEQYF,TGTGCCAGCAGTGAAAGAGCGGACAGCTCCTACGAGCAGTACTTC
.,13,.,TRBJ2-7,TRBV30,CAWSLARLYEQYF,TGTGCCTGGAGTCTCGCTAGGTTATACGAGCAGTACTTC
.,12,TRBD1,TRBJ1-2,TRBV6-2/TRBV6-3,CASAMGQFGYTF,TGTGCCAGCGCGATGGGACAGTTTGGCTACACCTTC
.,15,TRBD2,TRBJ2-7,TRBV28,CASSLPGGREVEQYF,TGTGCCAGCAGTTTACCGGGCGGGCGGGAGGTCGAGCAGTACTTC
once,13,.,TRBJ1-4,TRBV27,CASSLGGVGKLFF,TGTGCCAGCAGTTTAGGAGGGGTTGGCAAACTGTTTTTT
.,15,TRBD2,TRBJ2-1,TRBV7-9,CASRAFSGREGEQFF,TGTGCCAGCAGGGCGTTTAGCGGGAGGGAAGGCGAGCAGTTCTTC
.,11,TRBD1,TRBJ1-2,TRBV29-1,CSDKTGIGYTF,TGCAGCGATAAGACAGGGATTGGCTACACCTTC
.,11,.,TRBJ1-1,TRBV12-3/TRBV12-4,CASISPTEAFF,TGTGCCAGCATTTCGCCCACTGAAGCTTTCTTT
few,12,.,TRBJ2-7,TRBV30,CAWGRSSYEQYF,TGTGCCTGGGGCAGGAGCTCCTACGAGCAGTACTTC
.,13,.,TRBJ1-3,TRBV20-1,CSASKSSGNTIYF,TGCAGTGCTAGCAAGAGCTCTGGAAACACCATATATTTT
once,17,TRBD1,TRBJ1-5,TRBV4-1,CASSHRTTGTGNQPQHF,TGCGCCAGCAGCCACCGAACCACCGGGACAGGGAATCAGCCCCAGCATTTT
.,14,.,TRBJ2-3,TRBV30,CAWNRGSKPDTQYF,TGTGCCTGGAATCGGGGATCTAAGCCAGATACGCAGTATTTT
.,15,TRBD1,TRBJ1-1,TRBV20-1,CSATIGGAVDTEAFF,TGCAGTGCAACGATAGGGGGCGCAGTGGACACTGAAGCTTTCTTT
.,14,.,TRBJ2-5,TRBV29-1,CSVRSRTHKETQYF,TGCAGCGTGAGGTCAAGGACTCACAAAGAGACCCAGTACTTC
.,15,TRBD1,TRBJ2-3,TRBV20-1,CSARDSRGQADTQYF,TGCAGTGCTAGAGACAGCAGGGGGCAGGCAGATACGCAGTATTTT
.,13,.,TRBJ1-2,TRBV18,CASSPGSDYGYTF,TGTGCCAGCTCACCAGGTAGCGACTATGGCTACACCTTC
.,14,.,TRBJ1-2,TRBV30,CAWTKPEADYGYTF,TGTGCCTGGACCAAACCAGAGGCGGACTATGGCTACACCTTC
once,14,.,TRBJ2-1,TRBV5-1,CASSLSASNNEQFF,TGCGCCAGCAGCTTAAGTGCTAGCAACAATGAGCAGTTCTTC
once,16,TRBD2,TRBJ2-3,TRBV4-3,CASSQRTSGRGDTQYF,TGCGCCAGCAGCCAGAGAACCAGCGGGAGGGGGGATACGCAGTATTTT
.,16,.,TRBJ1-2,TRBV30,CAWSVRGGWPDYGYTF,TGTGCCTGGAGTGTGAGAGGTGGATGGCCCGACTATGGCTACACCTTC
.,15,TRBD2,TRBJ2-3,TRBV20-1,CSAQGLAGGLDTQYF,TGCAGTGCTCAAGGACTAGCGGGGGGGTTGGATACGCAGTATTTT
.,14,TRBD2,TRBJ2-3,TRBV9,CASSVGGRTDTQYF,TGTGCCAGCAGCGTTGGCGGGAGAACAGATACGCAGTATTTT
.,10,.,TRBJ1-1,TRBV20-1,CSATQLEAFF,TGCAGTGCTACACAGCTTGAAGCTTTCTTT
.,14,.,TRBJ2-5,TRBV2,CASSEWASQETQYF,TGTGCCAGCAGTGAATGGGCATCCCAAGAGACCCAGTACTTC
.,14,.,TRBJ1-1,TRBV5-1,CASSLSGDNTEAFF,TGCGCCAGCAGCTTGTCCGGGGACAACACTGAAGCTTTCTTT
.,16,TRBD2,TRBJ2-7,TRBV28,CASSSRKASGGYEQYF,TGTGCCAGCAGTTCCCGTAAGGCTAGCGGGGGCTACGAGCAGTACTTC
.,14,TRBD2,TRBJ2-3,TRBV2,CASRNLAGPDTQYF,TGTGCCAGCAGGAACTTAGCGGGGCCAGATACGCAGTATTTT
.,19,.,TRBJ2-6,TRBV12-3/TRBV12-4,CASSRRAGARSSGANVLTF,TGTGCCAGCAGCCGGCGTGCAGGGGCTCGGAGCTCTGGGGCCAACGTCCTGACTTTC
few,13,.,TRBJ2-7,TRBV12-3/TRBV12-4,CASSFGQGYEQYF,TGTGCCAGCAGTTTCGGGCAGGGCTACGAGCAGTACTTC
.,13,.,TRBJ1-2,TRBV30,CAWGPEHFDSYTF,TGTGCCTGGGGCCCGGAGCATTTCGATAGCTACACCTTC
.,12,.,TRBJ1-1,TRBV20-1,CSAGGLRTEAFF,TGCAGTGCCGGGGGGCTGCGCACTGAAGCTTTCTTT
.,14,TRBD1,TRBJ1-3,TRBV10-3,CAIRMTGAGNTIYF,TGTGCCATCAGGATGACAGGGGCCGGAAACACCATATATTTT
once,14,.,TRBJ2-3,TRBV12-3/TRBV12-4,CASIPGHGTDTQYF,TGTGCCAGCATCCCGGGCCATGGCACAGATACGCAGTATTTT
.,17,.,TRBJ1-2,TRBV13,CASRRRRGDQSNYGYTF,TGTGCCAGCAGACGCCGGAGAGGGGATCAATCTAACTATGGCTACACCTTC
.,16,TRBD2,TRBJ2-7,TRBV7-9,CASSPSGTFPSYEQYF,TGTGCCAGCAGCCCTAGCGGGACCTTCCCCTCCTACGAGCAGTACTTC
.,15,.,TRBJ2-7,TRBV2,CASRDLVYQPYEQYF,TGTGCCAGCAGGGATCTGGTTTATCAGCCCTACGAGCAGTACTTC